The 25 T cell receptor beta chains below were found in one sample sequenced in a study of cytomegalovirus exposure and HLA in healthy donors. The PCR had 60 Vbeta and 13 Jbeta primers. The assay was immunoSEQ multiplex PCR, and TCRdb's table has in-frame clones only and misses some. The data hold 150,000 or so clones, with approximately 80% observed a single time. Sample: PBMCs. These receptors were collected from a male donor in good health and CMV-seropositive.

The chain has TRBV11-3 and TRBJ2-7, with a tentative D call TRBD1 (6 bases). The germline V gene has CDR1 SGHNT and CDR2 YENEEA. The V gene lost 2 bases and the J gene lost 7 bases, with 15 bases spanning the gap. The CDR3 has 14 amino acids. The DNA for the CDR3 is TGTGCCAGCAGCTTATGGGACACTACGAAGGAGCAGTACTTC. Amino acids: CASSLWDTTKEQYF.

There are a few counts of this clone. The chain combines TRBV7-9 with TRBJ2-5; 10 nucleotides align to TRBD2. Germline values: CDR1 SEHNR, CDR2 FQNEAQ (reference sequence). This CDR3 region has 15 residues. After removal of 5 bases from V and 5 bases from J, the junction contained 8 bases not matched to a gene. The CDR3 DNA follows: TGTGCCAGCAGCCGGTCTAGCGGGAGACCGGAGACCCAGTACTTC. Residues: CASSRSSGRPETQYF. The complete variable domain, with remaining parts taken from reference TRBV7-9 and TRBJ2-5, reads DTGVSQNPRHKITKRGQNVTFRCDPISEHNRLYWYRQTLGQGPEFLTYFQNEAQLEKSRLLSDRFSAERPKGSFSTLEIQRTEQGDSAMYLCASSRSSGRPETQYFGPGTRLLVL.

V usage is TRBV5-1 and J usage is TRBJ1-1; D possibly corresponds to TRBD1 (6 bases). This CDR3 is built from 16 residues. V was cut by 4 bases and J by 2 bases, with 18 bases left in between. The germline CDR1 and CDR2 sequences are SGHRS and YFSETQ. DNA of the CDR3: TGCGCCAGCAGCCTGGACGGCGGGGGCCTAAACACTGAAGCTTTCTTT. Translation gives CASSLDGGGLNTEAFF.

The chain joins TRBV30 to TRBJ2-4, with D tentatively TRBD1 (5 bases). There are 13 residues in the CDR3. The germline CDR1 and CDR2 sequences are GTSNPN and SVGIG (reference sequence). Trimming left V 0 bases short and J 8 bases short, with 11 bases between. The CDR3, as DNA: TGTGCCTGGAGTGTCAGGGCCGCGGACATTCAGTACTTC. Amino acids: CAWSVRAADIQYF.

The V call is TRBV18, the J call TRBJ1-2, with unresolved D. Germline V gives CDR1 KGHSH, CDR2 LQKENI. This CDR3 has 17 amino acids. With 2 bases removed from V and 0 bases from J, the gap between germline ends came to 16 bases. The CDR3 sequence is CASSPNRRPQANYGYTF. CDR3 DNA: TGTGCCAGCTCACCAAATAGGCGGCCGCAAGCTAACTATGGCTACACCTTC.

The sample holds one count of this clone. The chain has TRBV5-6 and TRBJ2-7; D is unclear. This CDR3 has 17 residues. V shed 4 bases and J shed 0 bases, with 20 bases lying between them. CDR1 and CDR2 from the germline V gene are SGHDT and YYEEEE. The CDR3, as DNA: TGTGCCAGCAGCCCGACCCATGCGTTCCCTAGCTCCTACGAGCAGTACTTC. Residues: CASSPTHAFPSSYEQYF.

This clone was seen more than once but under ten times. The chain has TRBV10-3 and TRBJ2-1; TRBD2 aligns across 8 bases. Trimming removed 11 bases from V and 8 bases from J; junction bases left unmatched: 11. This CDR3 is built from 13 residues. Germline assignment: CDR1 ENHRY and CDR2 SYGVKD. CDR3 nucleotides: TGTGCCCTCCGCCCCAGCGGGAGCGATGAGCAGTTCTTC. Translation: CALRPSGSDEQFF.

The rearrangement uses TRBV6-1 and TRBJ1-1; D not certain. This CDR3 contains 13 residues. Trimming left V 3 bases short and J 6 bases short, with 11 bases between. The V gene's germline CDR1 is MNHNS and CDR2 SASEGT. The chain's CDR3 is CASSERGTAEAFF. As DNA, the CDR3 is TGTGCCAGCAGTGAGCGGGGTACCGCTGAAGCTTTCTTT.

This clone was observed once. This chain connects TRBV5-4 to TRBJ2-3, with D maybe TRBD2 (6 bases). V lost 4 bases, J lost 7 bases, and 16 bases lay in between. This CDR3 is 14 amino acids long. Germline V gene sequence: CDR1 SGHNT, CDR2 YYREEE (reference sequence). Here the CDR3 reads CASSVGGVSNTQYF. CDR3 in DNA: TGTGCCAGCAGCGTGGGAGGAGTGTCAAATACGCAGTATTTT. Variable domain in full (rest from reference TRBV5-4 and TRBJ2-3): ETGVTQSPTHLIKTRGQQVTLRCSSQSGHNTVSWYQQALGQGPQFIFQYYREEENGRGNFPPRFSGLQFPNYSSELNVNALELDDSALYLCASSVGGVSNTQYFGPGTRLTVL.

The V and J genes are TRBV29-1 and TRBJ1-5; 9 bases fit TRBD1. Germline CDR1 and CDR2: SQVTM and ANQGSEA. The CDR3 has 13 residues. The V and J ends lost 6 bases and 7 bases, in that order; junction bases with no gene match: 7. As DNA, the CDR3 is TGCAGCGTGAGGGGACAGGGCGGACAGCCCCAGCATTTT. This translates into CSVRGQGGQPQHF.

The chain recombines TRBV11-3 with TRBJ1-1, with D unresolved. This CDR3 contains 13 residues. The ends were cut back, 0 bases at V and 8 bases at J, with 10 bases in the middle. Germline V CDR1 and CDR2: SGHNT, YENEEA. Written as DNA, the CDR3 is TGTGCCAGCAGCTTAGACTCTGGCCACGAAGCTTTCTTT. Its translation: CASSLDSGHEAFF.

In its sample, this clone was seen once. The chain has TRBV5-1 and TRBJ2-2; TRBD2 agrees at 8 bases. The CDR3 loop spans 15 amino acids. Per germline, CDR1 SGHRS and CDR2 YFSETQ. Unmatched junction bases numbered 3, after V lost 0 bases and J lost 5 bases. The CDR3 region has the DNA TGCGCCAGCAGCTTGGCAGCGGGAGATACCGGGGAGCTGTTTTTT. Protein sequence: CASSLAAGDTGELFF.

The rearrangement joins TRBV7-9 to TRBJ2-5; no definite D call. Per the germline V gene, CDR1 is SEHNR and CDR2 is FQNEAQ (reference sequence). The V end lost 5 bases, the J end lost 5 bases, and 15 bases lay between the germline ends. The CDR3 loop spans 14 amino acids. CDR3 sequence (DNA): TGTGCCAGCAGCCCCGGTCAGACTGGTGAGACCCAGTACTTC. Its protein product is CASSPGQTGETQYF.

This clone was detected a few times. The rearrangement uses TRBV9 and TRBJ1-1; 10 nucleotides align to TRBD1. Trimming took 6 bases from V and 0 from J; bases not matched to a gene: 5. Per germline, CDR1 SGDLS and CDR2 YYNGEE. The CDR3 is 15 amino acids. CDR3 nucleotides: TGTGCCAGCAAAGGACAGGGGGTCCTGAACACTGAAGCTTTCTTT. It specifies CASKGQGVLNTEAFF.

The chain employs TRBV27 and TRBJ2-1, with a tentative D call TRBD2 (6 bases). The CDR3 contains 16 residues. Between the trimmed V and J ends, which lost 4 bases and 0 bases, there was a span of 13 bases. From germline, CDR1 is MNHEY and CDR2 SMNVEV (reference sequence). The CDR3 DNA sequence: TGTGCCAGCAGTTCCTCGGCGGGGAGCTCCTACAATGAGCAGTTCTTC. It specifies CASSSSAGSSYNEQFF.

This clone is a singleton in its sample. The chain links TRBV5-1 to TRBJ2-1, with D tentatively TRBD2 (5 bases). From germline, CDR1 is SGHRS and CDR2 YFSETQ. The CDR3 is 17 amino acids. Trimming removed 4 bases from V and 2 bases from J, with 19 bases in between. Written as DNA, the CDR3 is TGCGCCAGCAGCCTGCTGAACGGGGTCAACGCCTACAATGAGCAGTTCTTC. Residues: CASSLLNGVNAYNEQFF. The whole variable domain, filled in from reference TRBV5-1 and TRBJ2-1, reads KAGVTQTPRYLIKTRGQQVTLSCSPISGHRSVSWYQQTPGQGLQFLFEYFSETQRNKGNFPGRFSGRQFSNSRSEMNVSTLELGDSALYLCASSLLNGVNAYNEQFFGPGTRLTVL.

The chain is built from TRBV7-9 and TRBJ2-5; TRBD2 is a possible D gene (6 bases). V lost 5 bases and J lost 0, with 13 bases in between. Germline loops: CDR1 SEHNR, CDR2 FQNEAQ (reference sequence). This CDR3 spans 15 amino acids. The CDR3 loop reads CASSPPREYQETQYF. The CDR3 DNA reads TGTGCCAGCAGCCCGCCTCGGGAGTACCAAGAGACCCAGTACTTC.

The chain uses TRBV10-3 and TRBJ2-7; 11 nucleotides agree with TRBD2. The CDR3 spans 16 residues. CDR1 is ENHRY, CDR2 SYGVKD, per germline. V lost 0 bases and J lost 3; bases outside the gene matches: 4. The CDR3 region is CAISESGTSGDYEQYF. In nucleotides, the CDR3 is TGTGCCATCAGTGAGTCTGGGACTAGCGGAGACTACGAGCAGTACTTC.

This chain connects TRBV9 to TRBJ2-5; TRBD1 matches 9 bases. The germline V gene has CDR1 SGDLS and CDR2 YYNGEE. CDR3 size: 14 residues. Germline trimming cut 5 bases from V and 1 base from J; bases unmatched to any gene: 3. Here the CDR3 reads CASRGQGLQETQYF. CDR3 DNA sequence: TGTGCCAGCAGGGGACAGGGACTCCAAGAGACCCAGTACTTC.

The V call is TRBV5-1, the J call TRBJ1-5; D remains unclear. Trimming removed 1 base from V and 4 bases from J, with 12 bases in between. The CDR3 covers 15 residues. Germline CDR1 is SGHRS and CDR2 is YFSETQ. This chain's CDR3 is CASSLIRQVNQPQHF. CDR3 DNA sequence: TGCGCCAGCAGCTTGATACGACAAGTTAATCAGCCCCAGCATTTT.

The gene calls are TRBV30 and TRBJ1-1, with D perhaps matching TRBD1 (6 bases). Germline assignment: CDR1 GTSNPN and CDR2 SVGIG (reference sequence). This CDR3 is 11 amino acids long. V shed 4 bases and J shed 4 bases, with 7 bases lying between them. CDR3 region: CAWTDSTEAFF. CDR3 DNA: TGTGCCTGGACGGACAGCACTGAAGCTTTCTTT.

The V gene is TRBV18, the J gene TRBJ1-4; 9 bases align to TRBD1. The CDR3 totals 15 residues. The junction had 8 bases not matched to a gene; V was cut back by 4 bases and J by 8 bases. Germline CDR1 reads KGHSH; CDR2 reads LQKENI. CDR3 in amino acids: CASSQTTGGREKLFF. The CDR3 DNA reads as TGTGCCAGCTCACAGACGACAGGGGGTAGAGAAAAACTGTTTTTT.

The chain recombines TRBV19 with TRBJ1-1; TRBD1 aligns across 9 bases. The length of the CDR3 is 15 residues. The junction had 8 bases not matched to a gene; V was cut back by 5 bases and J by 4 bases. Germline lookup yields CDR1 LNHDA and CDR2 SQIVND (reference sequence). The DNA for the CDR3 is TGTGCCAGTAGTGCTAACAGGGGGCTGAGCACTGAAGCTTTCTTT. It yields the protein CASSANRGLSTEAFF.

The chain is built from TRBV20-1 and TRBJ1-1, with a tentative D call TRBD1 (5 bases). Germline-derived CDR1 and CDR2 are DFQATT and SNEGSKA (reference sequence). The V gene lost 2 bases and the J gene lost 6 bases, with 7 bases spanning the gap. The CDR3 sequence is 11 residues long. The CDR3 DNA sequence: TGCAGTGCTAGAAGGGACTCTGAAGCTTTCTTT. It encodes CSARRDSEAFF.

The chain links TRBV19 to TRBJ2-1; 8 nucleotides agree with TRBD2. CDR1 is LNHDA and CDR2 is SQIVND in the germline V gene (reference sequence). This CDR3 has 17 amino acids. V was pared by 0 bases and J by 4 bases, with 8 bases of the junction left unmatched. The CDR3 protein is CASSIDSGLVLYNEQFF. CDR3 DNA sequence: TGTGCCAGTAGTATAGATTCGGGACTAGTCCTATACAATGAGCAGTTCTTC.